A single sample is the source of the 13 T cell receptor beta chains below, sequenced in a study of blood T cell repertoires in COVID-19. TCRdb's table, derived via immunoSEQ multiplex PCR, lists solely in-frame clones and lacks some. Among about 68,000 clones, 70% to 90% were seen once, and the ten largest hold approximately 1.4%. The sequenced sample was peripheral blood. Source of these receptors: a woman aged 55-70 years with acute or convalescent COVID-19.

The chain is built from TRBV19 and TRBJ1-1; the match to TRBD1 covers 7 bases. This CDR3 region has 16 residues. Germline V gene lookup returns CDR1 LNHDA and CDR2 SQIVND (reference sequence). Trimming removed 6 bases from V and 0 bases from J; junction bases left unmatched: 10. The CDR3 loop is CASSQDRNYMNTEAFF. In DNA, the CDR3 is TGTGCCAGTAGCCAGGACAGGAACTACATGAACACTGAAGCTTTCTTT.

The rearrangement links TRBV21-1 to TRBJ2-1; TRBD2, as called in the table, went unchecked against the DNA. TRBV21-1 is reported as a pseudogene. This CDR3 comprises 16 residues. The chain's CDR3 is CASSSRGNISYNEQFF. The DNA of the CDR3 is TGTGCCAGCAGCTCCCGGGGGAATATCTCCTACAATGAGCAGTTCTTC.

The V call is TRBV5-1, the J call TRBJ2-5; TRBD1 might be the D (6 bases). Looked up from germline, CDR1 is SGHRS and CDR2 is YFSETQ. The CDR3 contains 15 residues. The V end was cut by 3 bases, the J end by 1 base, with 13 bases between. DNA of the CDR3: TGCGCCAGCAGCTCCGGACAGATAAGCCAAGAGACCCAGTACTTC. This sequence encodes CASSSGQISQETQYF.

The chain has TRBV10-2 and TRBJ2-2, with 10 nucleotides matching TRBD2. The CDR3 extends over 16 amino acids. Germline trimming cut 5 bases from V and 7 bases from J; bases unmatched to any gene: 10. The germline V gene encodes CDR1 WSHSY and CDR2 SAAADI. The CDR3 DNA reads as TGCGCCAGCAGTCCTCCGGGACTAGCGTCAGGCGGGGAGCTGTTTTTT. The encoded protein is CASSPPGLASGGELFF.

This chain connects TRBV7-3 to TRBJ2-2; possibly TRBD2 for D (7 bases). V was cut by 5 bases and J by 2 bases, with 12 bases left in between. The CDR3 runs 15 residues. Germline assignment: CDR1 SGHTA and CDR2 FQGTGA. The CDR3 DNA follows: TGTGCCAGCAGCCCACCGGGGGGCAACACCGGGGAGCTGTTTTTT. Protein sequence: CASSPPGGNTGELFF.

This clone was recorded a few times. The V and J genes are TRBV27 and TRBJ1-6; maybe TRBD1 (6 bases). The germline V and J ends were trimmed by 8 bases and 7 bases, with 21 bases remaining between them. CDR3 length: 16 amino acids. Germline CDR1 reads MNHEY; CDR2 reads SMNVEV (reference sequence). The CDR3 here is CASSVLRTGNNSPLHF. The CDR3 nucleotides are TGTGCCAGCTCAGTTTTGAGAACAGGGAACAATTCACCCCTCCACTTT.

J is TRBJ1-4 and V is TRBV5-1, with D possibly being TRBD1 (5 bases). V lost 4 bases to trimming and J lost 5 bases, with 12 bases between them. CDR1 and CDR2 (germline): SGHRS, YFSETQ. This CDR3 has 14 residues. CDR3 amino acids: CASSLRGRNEKLFF. The DNA of the CDR3 is TGCGCCAGCAGCCTTCGGGGGAGGAATGAAAAACTGTTTTTT. The full variable domain, rest sourced from reference TRBV5-1 and TRBJ1-4, is KAGVTQTPRYLIKTRGQQVTLSCSPISGHRSVSWYQQTPGQGLQFLFEYFSETQRNKGNFPGRFSGRQFSNSRSEMNVSTLELGDSALYLCASSLRGRNEKLFFGSGTQLSVL.

This chain uses TRBV4-1 with TRBJ1-2; TRBD1 might be the D (6 bases). Trimming stripped 4 bases from V and 2 bases from J, with 14 bases between. Germline loops: CDR1 MGHRA, CDR2 YSYEKL. CDR3 length: 15 amino acids. The CDR3: CASSLVTGNNYGYTF. Written as DNA, the CDR3 is TGCGCCAGCAGCCTGGTTACAGGGAACAACTATGGCTACACCTTC.

The genes are TRBV9 and TRBJ2-1; no definite D call. Germline CDR1 reads SGDLS; CDR2 reads YYNGEE. The length of the CDR3 is 14 residues. Trimming left V 6 bases short and J 0 bases short, with 10 bases between. CDR3 nucleotide sequence: TGTGCCAGCACCCCAAGGAGCTCCTACAATGAGCAGTTCTTC. This encodes CASTPRSSYNEQFF.

The V gene is TRBV19, the J gene TRBJ1-1; D is uncertain. Trimming removed 5 bases at V and 2 bases at J, with 12 bases between. CDR3 length: 14 amino acids. Germline V lookup: CDR1 LNHDA, CDR2 SQIVND (reference sequence). The CDR3 nucleotides are TGTGCCAGTAGTGCTGAGCCGGGAAACACTGAAGCTTTCTTT. Its protein is CASSAEPGNTEAFF.

A few counts support this clone. This chain uses TRBV7-2 with TRBJ1-5; 7 nucleotides align to TRBD1. The germline V gene has CDR1 SGHTA and CDR2 FQGNSA. The length of the CDR3 is 15 residues. The junction had 13 bases not matched to a gene; V was cut back by 4 bases and J by 10 bases. This CDR3 is CASSWVGQDQGPQHF. CDR3 in DNA: TGTGCCAGCAGCTGGGTAGGACAGGATCAAGGACCCCAGCATTTT.

The rearrangement uses TRBV19 and TRBJ1-2; 8 nucleotides align to TRBD1. V gave up 0 bases and J gave up 8 bases; unmatched junction bases: 8. The germline V gene has CDR1 LNHDA and CDR2 SQIVND (reference sequence). CDR3 size: 15 residues. The CDR3 protein is CASSIDITGGSGYTF. DNA of the CDR3: TGTGCCAGTAGTATAGATATTACAGGGGGGAGCGGCTACACCTTC.

The chain couples TRBV28 to TRBJ1-2; D may be TRBD1 (5 bases). CDR1 and CDR2 (germline): MDHEN, SYDVKM. The CDR3 covers 12 residues. V dropped 5 bases and J dropped 6 bases, with 10 bases sitting between them. The CDR3 DNA reads as TGTGCCAGCAGTCTTGGACAAGATGGCTACACCTTC. Protein product: CASSLGQDGYTF.